This TCR beta chain was documented in a study of preoperative IRX-2 immunotherapy in early breast cancer. The CDR3 runs to 14 residues. Trimming removed 6 bases from V and 6 bases from J, with 15 bases in between. In germline, CDR1 is KGHSH, CDR2 LQKENI. Treatment described: preoperative locoregional IRX-2 cytokine immunotherapy. Preoperative locoregional IRX-2 cytokine immunotherapy was tested in the phase Ib source study. Sequenced by immunoSEQ multiplex PCR; TCRdb stores in-frame clones only, minus some. Here the sample spans 300 to 400 clones, around four fifths being singletons. The chain links TRBV18 to TRBJ1-3; no firm D call. The TCR was taken from a human donor with breast cancer. Sequencing used tumor tissue, obtained before IRX-2 immunotherapy. This CDR3 is CASSPSPLENTIYF. The CDR3 coding sequence is TGTGCCAGCTCTCCCAGTCCTCTGGAAAACACCATATATTTT. Full variable domain (remainder filled in from reference TRBV18 and TRBJ1-3): NAGVMQNPRHLVRRRGQEARLRCSPMKGHSHVYWYRQLPEEGLKFMVYLQKENIIDESGMPKERFSAEFPKEGPSILRIQQVVRGDSAAYFCASSPSPLENTIYFGEGSWLTVV.